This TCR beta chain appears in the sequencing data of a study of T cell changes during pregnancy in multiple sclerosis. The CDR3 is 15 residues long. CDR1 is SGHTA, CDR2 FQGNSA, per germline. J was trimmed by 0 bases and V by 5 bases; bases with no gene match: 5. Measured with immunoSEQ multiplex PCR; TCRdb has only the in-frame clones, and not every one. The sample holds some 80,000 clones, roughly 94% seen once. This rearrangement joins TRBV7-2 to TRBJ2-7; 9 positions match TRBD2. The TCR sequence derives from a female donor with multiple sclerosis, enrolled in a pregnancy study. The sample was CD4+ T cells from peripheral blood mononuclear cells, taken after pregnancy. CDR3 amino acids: CASSHRGGGSYEQYF. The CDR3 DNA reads TGTGCCAGCAGCCACCGCGGGGGGGGCTCCTACGAGCAGTACTTC.